This T cell receptor beta chain derives from a study of blood T cells in healthy people across ages. Combining a sample-barcoded 5' primer with a J-beta primer mix, a second PCR ran for roughly 6 to 11 cycles. MiXCR, run by TCRdb on the 5' RACE reads, gives a single entry per CDR3 protein. The repertoire holds approximately 850,000 distinct CDR3 sequences, with 55% to 70% as singletons. The CDR3 contains 12 residues. CDR1 is MNHNY and CDR2 is SVGAGI in the germline V gene (reference sequence). The V gene lost 2 bases and the J gene lost 5 bases, with 5 bases spanning the gap. Sequencing used blood. The genes are TRBV6-6 and TRBJ2-3; D uncertain. The receptor was isolated from a man aged 25 to 40 in good health. Written as DNA, the CDR3 is TGTGCCAGCAGTTACAGGGAAGATACGCAGTATTTT. Amino acid sequence: CASSYREDTQYF.